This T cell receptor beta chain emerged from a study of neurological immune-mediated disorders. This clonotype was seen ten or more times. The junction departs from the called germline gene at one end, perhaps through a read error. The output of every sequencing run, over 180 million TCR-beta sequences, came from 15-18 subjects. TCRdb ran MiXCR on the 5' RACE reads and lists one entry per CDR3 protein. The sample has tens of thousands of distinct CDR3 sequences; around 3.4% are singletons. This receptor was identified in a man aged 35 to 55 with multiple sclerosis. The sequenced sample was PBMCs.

CDR3 nucleotides: TGTGCCAGCAGTTTGGGGGCGCAAGCGACCCAGTACTTC. Protein sequence: CASSLGAQATQYF. The rearrangement uses TRBV12-3 or TRBV12-4 and TRBJ2-5; tentative D call: TRBD1 (6 bases). There are 13 residues in the CDR3.